Below, 24 T cell receptor beta chains from the same sample are listed, as sequenced in a study of vaccination effects on CD4 cells after COVID-19. Generated by immunoSEQ multiplex PCR, the TCRdb table keeps only in-frame clones and is missing some. The table has approximately 66,000 clones, roughly four fifths seen once. The antigens these receptors bind are not known. Subsequent to approximately 11 days of culture, CD4+ T cells were isolated. Every participant took two doses of the BNT162b2 or mRNA-1273 vaccine. The sample consisted of CD4+ T cells from PBMCs cultured without peptide, taken after COVID-19 vaccination. Receptors originate from a human donor who received a COVID-19 vaccine.

This rearrangement joins TRBV12-5 to TRBJ1-5, with TRBD1 as a possible D gene (6 bases). This CDR3 has 18 residues. Looked up from germline, CDR1 is LGHNT and CDR2 is FRNRAP. V lost 1 base and J lost 0, with 16 bases in between. The CDR3 DNA sequence: TGTGCTAGTGGTTTGGGTCAAGATGGACAGATTAGCAATCAGCCCCAGCATTTT. Protein product: CASGLGQDGQISNQPQHF.

The chain employs TRBV7-9 and TRBJ2-1; 12 bases fit TRBD2. Per the germline V gene, CDR1 is SEHNR and CDR2 is FQNEAQ (reference sequence). The CDR3 loop spans 15 amino acids. V lost 10 bases and J lost 4; bases outside the gene matches: 8. The DNA for the CDR3 is TGTGCCATACGACTAGCGGGGGATTTATACAATGAGCAGTTCTTC. Amino acid sequence: CAIRLAGDLYNEQFF.

The V gene is TRBV3-1 (or the pseudogene TRBV3-2), the J gene TRBJ2-3; 9 bases are a match to TRBD1. This CDR3 has 16 residues. V was pared by 3 bases and J by 5 bases, with 9 bases of the junction left unmatched. CDR1 is LGHDT, CDR2 YNNKEL, per germline (reference sequence). The CDR3 loop reads CASSQPGTGIQDTQYF. The CDR3 region has the DNA TGTGCCAGCAGCCAGCCCGGGACAGGGATTCAAGATACGCAGTATTTT.

J is TRBJ2-2 and V is TRBV9, with D possibly matching TRBD1 (5 bases). Germline loops: CDR1 SGDLS, CDR2 YYNGEE. The CDR3 has 15 residues. V lost 2 bases and J 3 bases, leaving 11 bases between the germline ends. The DNA of the CDR3 is TGTGCCAGCAGCGTCAGGGCGGCGGACACCGGGGAGCTGTTTTTT. Translating it yields CASSVRAADTGELFF.

Here the CDR3 DNA reads TGTGCCAGCAGTTATGACAGTTACAATGAGCAGTTCTTC. It specifies CASSYDSYNEQFF. The chain recombines TRBV12-3 or TRBV12-4 with TRBJ2-1, with D maybe TRBD1 (5 bases). The CDR3 runs 13 residues. Trimming removed 4 bases from V and 4 bases from J, with 8 bases in between.

A few counts support this clone. V and J are TRBV9 and TRBJ2-1; D gene unclear. This CDR3 spans 13 amino acids. The V gene lost 0 bases and the J gene lost 6 bases, with 7 bases spanning the gap. The germline gives CDR1 SGDLS, CDR2 YYNGEE. The CDR3 DNA is TGTGCCAGCAGCGTAGTGGCCGGCAATGAGCAGTTCTTC. This encodes CASSVVAGNEQFF.

This clone appeared once. This chain links TRBV7-9 with TRBJ1-3; a possible D gene is TRBD1 (6 bases). Germline lookup yields CDR1 SEHNR and CDR2 FQNEAQ (reference sequence). Deletions cut 5 bases from V and 8 bases from J, with 19 bases between. This CDR3 contains 15 residues. The CDR3: CASSPDYRDGDTIYF. Here the CDR3 DNA reads TGTGCCAGCAGCCCGGATTACAGGGACGGGGACACCATATATTTT.

This clone was recorded only once. The CDR3 sequence is CASSYGTGTQPQHF. The DNA for the CDR3 is TGTGCCAGCAGTTACGGGACAGGGACACAGCCCCAGCATTTT. The rearrangement joins TRBV6-5 to TRBJ1-5; TRBD1 aligns across 9 bases. From germline, CDR1 is MNHEY and CDR2 SVGAGI. The J segment lost 7 bases and the V segment lost 2 bases, leaving 3 bases of the junction unmatched. The CDR3 has 14 residues.

The V and J genes are TRBV30 and TRBJ1-2; D is possibly TRBD1 (6 bases). Germline CDR1 and CDR2: GTSNPN and SVGIG (reference sequence). Trimming removed 2 bases at V and 1 base at J, with 14 bases between. CDR3 length: 15 residues. The CDR3 DNA follows: TGTGCCTGGAGTAGTCGGGACATTCTTAACTATGGCTACACCTTC. Its translation: CAWSSRDILNYGYTF. Using reference TRBV30 and TRBJ1-2 for the parts outside the CDR3, the full variable domain is SQTIHQWPATLVQPVGSPLSLECTVEGTSNPNLYWYRQAAGRGLQLLFYSVGIGQISSEVPQNLSASRPQDRQFILSSKKLLLSDSGFYLCAWSSRDILNYGYTFGSGTRLTVV.

By sample share, this clone is large. Different DNA sequences within this sample yield the same CDR3. CDR3 sequence (DNA): TGTGCCAGCAGCGCCGGGACTAGCGGGGGGCTACAAGAGACCCAGTACTTC. It encodes CASSAGTSGGLQETQYF. The genes are TRBV9 and TRBJ2-5; 15 bases are shared with TRBD2. Unmatched junction bases numbered 5, after V lost 3 bases and J lost 2 bases. The CDR3 spans 17 residues. Germline lookup yields CDR1 SGDLS and CDR2 YYNGEE.

The DNA for the CDR3 is TGTGCCAGCAGCCCGGACAGGGGGAACTATGGCTACACCTTC. Residues: CASSPDRGNYGYTF. This rearrangement joins TRBV6-4 to TRBJ1-2, with TRBD1 matching over 10 bases. The CDR3 consists of 14 residues. Germline CDR1 and CDR2: MRHNA and SNTAGT. Unmatched junction bases numbered 3, after V lost 6 bases and J lost 2 bases.

The chain joins TRBV4-1 to TRBJ1-2, with D unresolved. This CDR3 is built from 16 residues. Germline-derived CDR1 and CDR2 are MGHRA and YSYEKL. Trimming removed 1 base from V and 0 bases from J, with 12 bases in between. CDR3 sequence (DNA): TGCGCCAGCAGCCAAGCGGCCCCGTTAGCTAACTATGGCTACACCTTC. Translating gives CASSQAAPLANYGYTF.

The sample holds one count of this clone. This chain connects TRBV28 to TRBJ2-3; D not resolved. Looked up from germline, CDR1 is MDHEN and CDR2 is SYDVKM. The CDR3 covers 16 residues. V was cut by 8 bases and J by 3 bases, with 21 bases left in between. The CDR3 DNA reads as TGTGCCAGCGGTAAACTGGACCCCCCCACAACAGATACGCAGTATTTT. This gives the protein CASGKLDPPTTDTQYF.

J is TRBJ2-1 and V is TRBV1. TRBV1 is a listed pseudogene. The CDR3 totals 20 residues. The CDR3 region is CTSSQDVVGGLPLCYNEQFF. In DNA form, the CDR3 reads TGCACCAGCAGCCAAGACGTAGTGGGTGGATTACCCCTGTGCTACAATGAGCAGTTCTTC.

As DNA, the CDR3 is TGTGCCAGCAGTTCGGACGGGACTATGGGCTACACCTTC. Protein sequence: CASSSDGTMGYTF. V usage is TRBV27 and J usage is TRBJ1-2, with D maybe TRBD1 (5 bases). The V end was cut by 4 bases, the J end by 8 bases, with 14 bases between. CDR3 length: 13 amino acids. Germline values: CDR1 MNHEY, CDR2 SMNVEV (reference sequence).

This chain uses TRBV2 with TRBJ1-2; 8 bases fit TRBD1. CDR1 SNHLY and CDR2 FYNNEI come from the germline V gene. This CDR3 has 13 residues. Trimming took 11 bases from V and 4 from J; bases not matched to a gene: 9. As DNA, the CDR3 is TGTGCCGGACAGGGTGGGCCGTCCTATGGCTACACCTTC. Translation: CAGQGGPSYGYTF.

The V and J genes are TRBV3-1 (or the pseudogene TRBV3-2) and TRBJ1-4; D gene ambiguous. The CDR3 spans 14 residues. Germline CDR1 LGHDT, CDR2 YNNKEL (reference sequence). V gave up 0 bases and J gave up 8 bases, with 10 bases separating them. CDR3 in amino acids: CASSQDVEKEKLFF. The CDR3 nucleotides are TGTGCCAGCAGCCAAGATGTAGAGAAAGAAAAACTGTTTTTT.

In the case of this clone: The sample has other DNA sequences that encode this CDR3 too. The J gene is TRBJ1-1, the V gene TRBV5-1; D is unresolved. Trimming stripped 0 bases from V and 2 bases from J, with 8 bases between. There are 14 residues in the CDR3. Germline loops: CDR1 SGHRS, CDR2 YFSETQ. The CDR3 loop reads CASSLDGGNTEAFF. CDR3 DNA sequence: TGCGCCAGCAGCTTGGATGGAGGAAACACTGAAGCTTTCTTT.

V usage is TRBV10-2 and J usage is TRBJ2-7; 8 bases map to TRBD1. V was clipped by 2 bases and J by 0 bases; unmatched bases: 3. The CDR3 covers 15 residues. The V gene's germline CDR1 is WSHSY and CDR2 SAAADI. Here the CDR3 reads CASSEGDRISYEQYV. CDR3 DNA: TGCGCCAGCAGTGAGGGGGACAGGATCTCCTACGAGCAGTACGTC.

This sequence joins TRBV12-3 or TRBV12-4 and TRBJ1-1, with TRBD1 as a possible D gene (5 bases). Trimming removed 7 bases at V and 5 bases at J, with 11 bases between. CDR3 length: 12 residues. The CDR3 nucleotides are TGTGCCAGCACGGGGGTTCCGACTGAAGCTTTCTTT. Residues: CASTGVPTEAFF.

The chain is built from TRBV19 and TRBJ2-2; no firm D call. In germline, CDR1 is LNHDA, CDR2 SQIVND (reference sequence). V gave up 3 bases and J gave up 6 bases, with 8 bases separating them. The CDR3 length is 13 residues. DNA of the CDR3: TGTGCCAGTAGTATGGCGGCGGCCGGGGAGCTGTTTTTT. Its translation is CASSMAAAGELFF.

The chain recombines TRBV28 with TRBJ1-4; 8 bases are shared with TRBD1. The germline V gene encodes CDR1 MDHEN and CDR2 SYDVKM. Trimming took 5 bases from V and 3 from J; bases not matched to a gene: 5. This CDR3 has 15 amino acids. The CDR3 region is CASSGRTGSNEKLFF. CDR3 coding DNA: TGTGCCAGCAGTGGGAGGACAGGGTCTAATGAAAAACTGTTTTTT.

The CDR3 here is CASSLAPGQGSYEQYV. The CDR3, as DNA: TGCGCCAGCAGCTTGGCCCCGGGACAGGGTTCCTACGAGCAGTACGTC. J is TRBJ2-7 and V is TRBV5-1; 9 nucleotides agree with TRBD1. The V gene's germline CDR1 is SGHRS and CDR2 YFSETQ. V dropped 0 bases and J dropped 1; count of bases not matched to a gene: 5. This CDR3 has 16 amino acids.

J is TRBJ2-5 and V is TRBV29-1; D is unclear. This CDR3 is built from 12 residues. The germline CDR1 and CDR2 sequences are SQVTM and ANQGSEA. V was pared by 6 bases and J by 1 base, with 9 bases between. The CDR3 reads CSVAHGQETQYF. DNA of the CDR3: TGCAGCGTCGCGCACGGCCAAGAGACCCAGTACTTC.